Each of the 22 T cell receptor beta chains below was sequenced from the same sample in a study of cytomegalovirus exposure and HLA in healthy donors. Generated by immunoSEQ multiplex PCR, the TCRdb table keeps only in-frame clones and is missing some. The table includes under 100,000 clones, 96% detected once. The material sequenced was PBMCs. The receptors come from a man younger than 35 in good health and CMV-seronegative.

The V call is TRBV7-8, the J call TRBJ1-5; D is unclear. Trimming removed 3 bases from V and 6 bases from J, with 9 bases in between. Germline lookup yields CDR1 SGHVS and CDR2 FQNEAQ. The CDR3 runs 13 residues. CDR3 sequence (DNA): TGTGCCAGCAGCTTGGAAAGAGGTCAGCCCCAGCATTTT. Protein: CASSLERGQPQHF.

The V and J genes are TRBV6-6 and TRBJ1-3, with 9 bases fitting TRBD1. The CDR3 is made up of 14 amino acids. The germline V gene encodes CDR1 MNHNY and CDR2 SVGAGI (reference sequence). The V gene end was trimmed by 5 bases and the J gene end by 10 bases; junction bases not matched to a gene: 9. CDR3 region: CASSEDRGQRTIYF. The CDR3 region has the DNA TGTGCCAGCAGTGAGGACAGGGGCCAACGAACCATATATTTT.

The rearrangement uses TRBV5-1 and TRBJ2-3; maybe TRBD2 (8 bases). Germline V CDR1 and CDR2: SGHRS, YFSETQ. V lost 5 bases and J lost 3, with 34 bases in between. The CDR3 is 21 amino acids. This CDR3 is CASSRGGLTSGSKGATDTQYF. The CDR3 DNA sequence: TGCGCCAGCAGTCGCGGTGGCCTTACCAGCGGGAGTAAGGGGGCGACAGATACGCAGTATTTT.

The V call is TRBV28, the J call TRBJ2-5; tentative D call: TRBD1 (6 bases). Germline V lookup: CDR1 MDHEN, CDR2 SYDVKM. The CDR3 runs to 15 residues. The V gene lost 3 bases and the J gene lost 1 base, with 12 bases spanning the gap. CDR3 in DNA: TGTGCCAGCAGTTTCCGCAGGGGCCTCCAAGAGACCCAGTACTTC. The encoded protein is CASSFRRGLQETQYF.

This clone has only one observation. The rearrangement uses TRBV7-6 and TRBJ2-2; 7 nucleotides match TRBD2. Germline loops: CDR1 SGHVS, CDR2 FNYEAQ. The CDR3 is made up of 14 amino acids. The J segment lost 7 bases and the V segment lost 4 bases, leaving 6 bases of the junction unmatched. In DNA form, the CDR3 reads TGTGCCAGCAGCTCCGGGGGGAAGGACGGGGAGCTGTTTTTT. Translated, it gives CASSSGGKDGELFF.

V gene TRBV2 combines with J gene TRBJ2-3; D perhaps matches TRBD1 (6 bases). Germline assignment: CDR1 SNHLY and CDR2 FYNNEI. Trimming took 7 bases from V and 4 from J, leaving 12 bases between them. The CDR3 is 13 amino acids. The DNA for the CDR3 is TGTGCCAGCAAAGAGGGGGTTGCAGATACGCAGTATTTT. Its protein product is CASKEGVADTQYF.

This clone was seen only once. This chain uses TRBV27 with TRBJ2-1, with TRBD1 matching over 10 bases. CDR3 length: 16 amino acids. The V and J ends lost 5 bases and 3 bases, in that order; junction bases with no gene match: 7. From germline, CDR1 is MNHEY and CDR2 SMNVEV (reference sequence). Written as DNA, the CDR3 is TGTGCCAGCAGTCCGCGACAGGGGGCGTACTACAATGAGCAGTTCTTC. Translation: CASSPRQGAYYNEQFF.

The chain couples TRBV5-1 to TRBJ2-5; TRBD1 matches at 8 bases. The CDR3 totals 15 residues. In germline, CDR1 is SGHRS, CDR2 YFSETQ. V shed 4 bases, J shed 3 bases, and the junction held 8 bases outside the gene matches. The DNA of the CDR3 is TGCGCCAGCAGCCCGAGGGACAGGAGAGAAGAGACCCAGTACTTC. This codes for CASSPRDRREETQYF.

This clone was observed a single time. The chain uses TRBV6-5 and TRBJ1-2; 8 bases align to TRBD1. CDR3 length equals 13 residues. Germline V CDR1 and CDR2: MNHEY, SVGAGI. J lost 8 bases, V lost 7 bases, and 9 bases had no gene match. The CDR3 spells CASNPQGASGYTF. In DNA form, the CDR3 reads TGTGCCAGCAATCCCCAGGGGGCGAGCGGCTACACCTTC.

The J gene is TRBJ1-2, the V gene TRBV15, with TRBD1 identical over 7 bases. Germline CDR1 is LNHNV and CDR2 is YYDKDF (reference sequence). The J segment lost 4 bases and the V segment lost 1 base, leaving 9 bases of the junction unmatched. The CDR3 totals 16 residues. The CDR3 DNA reads as TGTGCCACCAGCAGAGGGAGGGGGCTAGGCGGCTATGGCTACACCTTC. This codes for CATSRGRGLGGYGYTF.

This rearrangement joins TRBV28 to TRBJ2-7, with D possibly matching TRBD1 (6 bases). The V gene's germline CDR1 is MDHEN and CDR2 SYDVKM. With 7 bases removed from V and 4 bases from J, the gap between germline ends came to 17 bases. The CDR3 has 14 amino acids. CDR3 residues: CASINRQASYEQYF. DNA for the CDR3: TGTGCCAGCATTAACAGACAGGCTTCTTACGAGCAGTACTTC.

The genes are TRBV4-1 and TRBJ2-2; D gene unclear. The CDR3 covers 12 residues. V was pared by 4 bases and J by 6 bases, with 6 bases between. Germline CDR1 reads MGHRA; CDR2 reads YSYEKL. The CDR3 sequence is CASSRASGELFF. CDR3 DNA: TGCGCCAGCAGCCGCGCGTCCGGGGAGCTGTTTTTT.

This chain joins TRBV19 and TRBJ1-2; 12 bases align to TRBD1. This CDR3 region has 15 residues. Looked up from germline, CDR1 is LNHDA and CDR2 is SQIVND (reference sequence). With V trimmed by 8 bases and J by 4 bases, 8 bases remained unmatched. The CDR3 DNA sequence: TGTGCCAGTTCCGTGGGGGACAGGGGGCTCTATGGCTACACCTTC. Its translation is CASSVGDRGLYGYTF.

The CDR3 nucleotides read TGTGCCAGCCCGAGGACAGTCACCGGGGAGCTGTTTTTT. Its translation: CASPRTVTGELFF. The V and J genes are TRBV6-1 and TRBJ2-2, with a tentative D call TRBD1 (6 bases). From germline, CDR1 is MNHNS and CDR2 SASEGT. The CDR3 is 13 amino acids. The V end lost 8 bases, the J end lost 4 bases, and 11 bases lay between the germline ends.

The rearrangement joins TRBV5-1 to TRBJ2-1; 11 nucleotides agree with TRBD2. The CDR3 contains 16 residues. The ends lost 4 bases at V and 4 bases at J; junction bases unmatched: 7. Germline V gene lookup returns CDR1 SGHRS and CDR2 YFSETQ. Written as DNA, the CDR3 is TGCGCCAGCAGCCTGACTAGCGGGAAAACATACAATGAGCAGTTCTTC. Encoded protein: CASSLTSGKTYNEQFF.

This clone was recorded once. This chain links TRBV7-2 with TRBJ2-7, with a tentative D call TRBD2 (6 bases). The germline V gene has CDR1 SGHTA and CDR2 FQGNSA. Trimming shortened V by 1 base and J by 6 bases, and 10 bases separated the two germline ends. The CDR3 runs 13 residues. The CDR3 loop reads CASSLGGAGEQYV. The CDR3 bases are TGTGCCAGCAGCTTAGGCGGGGCGGGCGAGCAGTACGTC.

CDR3 amino acids: CASSSSTGELFF. The CDR3 bases are TGTGCCAGCAGCTCGTCCACCGGGGAGCTGTTTTTT. The V and J genes are TRBV5-5 and TRBJ2-2; D not resolved. V lost 3 bases, J lost 4 bases, and 4 bases lay in between. The germline gives CDR1 SGHKS, CDR2 YYEKEE (reference sequence). The CDR3 is 12 amino acids. The variable domain in full, completed from reference TRBV5-5 and TRBJ2-2, reads DAGVTQSPTHLIKTRGQQVTLRCSPISGHKSVSWYQQVLGQGPQFIFQYYEKEERGRGNFPDRFSARQFPNYSSELNVNALLLGDSALYLCASSSSTGELFFGEGSRLTVL.

This chain connects TRBV7-3 to TRBJ2-1; D remains ambiguous. Trimming stripped 5 bases from V and 0 bases from J, with 14 bases between. The CDR3 length is 16 residues. Germline lookup yields CDR1 SGHTA and CDR2 FQGTGA. The CDR3 spells CASSPRGGSSYNEQFF. CDR3 sequence (DNA): TGTGCCAGCAGCCCCCGCGGCGGCAGCTCCTACAATGAGCAGTTCTTC.

The chain links TRBV5-1 to TRBJ2-7, with no clear D. Per germline, CDR1 SGHRS and CDR2 YFSETQ. V lost 2 bases, J lost 0 bases, and 9 bases lay in between. CDR3 length: 14 amino acids. The CDR3 reads CASSFTALSYEQYF. CDR3 DNA sequence: TGCGCCAGCAGCTTCACAGCCCTCTCCTACGAGCAGTACTTC.

The V and J genes are TRBV6-1 and TRBJ2-1; no clear D. Germline CDR1 is MNHNS and CDR2 is SASEGT. This CDR3 is built from 15 residues. Trimming removed 3 bases from V and 4 bases from J, with 13 bases in between. CDR3 protein: CASSEGLSAYNEQFF. The CDR3 DNA reads as TGTGCCAGCAGTGAGGGTCTGAGCGCATACAATGAGCAGTTCTTC.

As regards this clone: In the same sample, other DNA sequences code for this CDR3. The chain recombines TRBV6-6 with TRBJ2-1, with 8 bases that match TRBD1. The CDR3 runs 15 residues. J was trimmed by 2 bases and V by 5 bases; bases with no gene match: 5. Per the germline V gene, CDR1 is MNHNY and CDR2 is SVGAGI (reference sequence). The CDR3 nucleotides are TGTGCCAGCAGTCTCGACAGGGGAGCCTACAATGAGCAGTTCTTC. Its protein is CASSLDRGAYNEQFF.

The chain links TRBV30 to TRBJ2-1, with 10 bases fitting TRBD2. The V gene end was trimmed by 2 bases and the J gene end by 3 bases; junction bases not matched to a gene: 10. This CDR3 comprises 17 residues. CDR1 and CDR2 (germline): GTSNPN, SVGIG (reference sequence). The CDR3 DNA is TGTGCCTGGAGTTTGAGGACTAGCGGAGTCCACTACAATGAGCAGTTCTTC. Amino acid sequence: CAWSLRTSGVHYNEQFF.